The 5 T cell receptor beta chains below come from one sample, sequenced in a study of regulatory T cells in long-lasting Graves disease (dated by TCRdb to the early 2020s). The time point label of this sample denotes: newly diagnosed GD, antithyroid drugs for less than 3 months. For both TCR sequencing and RNA sequencing, RNA was extracted from PBMCs using TRIzol. Library generation was performed with multiplex PCR. Sequencing relied on an Illumina HiSeq 4000. CDR3 regions were amplified by Arm-PCR with iRepertoire HTBI primers to construct TCR beta libraries. The raw public data were reprocessed by TCRdb itself: fastp quality trimming at Q25, MiXCR clonotype calling, in-frame beta chains only. Merged by CDR3 protein, the rows form single entries marked with the most common genes and DNA. This sample holds 550,000 to 700,000 distinct CDR3 sequences; about 16% were observed only once. Around 13% of the sample belongs to the ten largest clones.

The same sample was also used in a study of T cells in Graves' hyperthyroidism and ophthalmopathy.

Here the sequenced sample was peripheral blood mononuclear cells (PBMCs), taken at new diagnosis, from a patient treated with antithyroid drugs. These receptors all come from a man between 18 and 29 years old with Graves disease. Donor details come from another sample of the same person, matched by shared clones.

Ten or more counts support this clonotype. The chain uses TRBV30 and TRBJ2-5; no clear D. Germline-derived CDR1 and CDR2 are GTSNPN and SVGIG (reference sequence). Between the trimmed V and J ends, which lost 2 bases and 0 bases, there was a span of 4 bases. CDR3 length: 12 residues. The CDR3 DNA is TGTGCCTGGAGTATAAACCAAGAGACCCAGTACTTC. It yields the protein CAWSINQETQYF.

The chain employs TRBV5-1 and TRBJ2-1, with TRBD2 matching 13 bases. The CDR3 runs to 15 residues. Germline V CDR1 and CDR2: SGHRS, YFSETQ. The V segment lost 8 bases and the J segment 2 bases; nucleotides outside the gene matches: 4. Here the CDR3 reads CASGTSGTTYNEQFF. CDR3 DNA sequence: TGCGCCAGTGGGACTAGCGGGACAACCTACAATGAGCAGTTCTTC.

V usage is TRBV6-1 and J usage is TRBJ1-1; D is uncertain. This CDR3 spans 14 amino acids. Germline CDR1 is MNHNS and CDR2 is SASEGT. V was clipped by 10 bases and J by 3 bases, with 18 bases between them. CDR3 sequence reads: CATLPEGGYTEAFF. DNA of the CDR3: TGTGCCACACTTCCTGAGGGAGGATACACTGAAGCTTTCTTT.

This clonotype was counted many times. The chain uses TRBV11-2 and TRBJ2-7; no reliable D call. CDR1 is SGHAT and CDR2 is FQNNGV in the germline V gene. The germline V and J ends were trimmed by 6 bases and 2 bases, with 11 bases remaining between them. The CDR3 loop spans 13 amino acids. CDR3 nucleotides: TGTGCCAGCAGGGGCTCCCCAACCTACGAGCAGTACTTC. This gives the protein CASRGSPTYEQYF.

Written as DNA, the CDR3 is TGTGCCAGCAGTGACCCGGGACTAGCGGGAGAGAATGAGCAGTTCTTC. This sequence encodes CASSDPGLAGENEQFF. The chain combines TRBV6-1 with TRBJ2-1; 14 nucleotides line up with TRBD2. Per the germline V gene, CDR1 is MNHNS and CDR2 is SASEGT. The CDR3 totals 16 residues. The junction had 5 bases not matched to a gene; V was cut back by 3 bases and J by 7 bases.